This T cell receptor (beta chain) was profiled in a study of T cells in Graves' hyperthyroidism and ophthalmopathy. Study-wide results and limits: Also found in blood were most expanded thyroid clonotypes above 0.001.

Germline CDR1 is MNHEY and CDR2 is SVGAGI. The V gene lost 4 bases and the J gene lost 4 bases, with 11 bases spanning the gap. This CDR3 region has 14 residues. The patients, who ranged from 18 to 65 in age, presented with newly diagnosed hyperthyroidism lasting under 2 months. Patients were excluded for uncontrolled infection, other autoimmune disease, pregnancy or lactation. PBMCs came from over 8.5 ml fresh peripheral blood. This clonotype was recorded a few times. Its antigen is not identified. Authors of the study amplified TCR beta CDR3 regions from RNA transcripts. A set of HTBI primers served as the primers for a first-round RT-PCR of the TCR CDR3. TCRdb redid the calling of the multiplex PCR reads with MiXCR, one entry per CDR3 protein. The sample contains about 840,000 distinct CDR3 sequences, over 35% of which appear only once.

This TCR came from a man younger than 35 with Graves' hyperthyroidism. The sequencing input was blood. The chain carries TRBV6-5 and TRBJ1-5; D unclear. For the CDR3, the DNA is TGTGCCAGCAGTTTAGGACGGTATAATCAGCCCCAGCATTTT. Amino acid sequence: CASSLGRYNQPQHF.